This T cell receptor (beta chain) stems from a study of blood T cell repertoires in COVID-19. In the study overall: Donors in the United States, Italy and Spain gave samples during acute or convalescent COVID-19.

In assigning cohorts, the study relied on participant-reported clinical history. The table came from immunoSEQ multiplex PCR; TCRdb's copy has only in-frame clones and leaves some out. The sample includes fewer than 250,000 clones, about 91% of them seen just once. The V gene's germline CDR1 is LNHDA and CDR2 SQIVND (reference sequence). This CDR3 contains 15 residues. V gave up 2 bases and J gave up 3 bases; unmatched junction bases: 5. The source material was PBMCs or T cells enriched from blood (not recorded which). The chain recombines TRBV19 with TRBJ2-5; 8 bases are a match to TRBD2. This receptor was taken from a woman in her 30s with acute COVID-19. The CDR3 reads CASSISSSGEETQYF. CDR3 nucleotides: TGTGCCAGTAGTATAAGCAGTAGCGGGGAAGAGACCCAGTACTTC.